The rows below give T cell receptor beta chains drawn from one sample of a study of OX40 agonist ivuxolimab in advanced cancers. The method was immunoSEQ multiplex PCR; TCRdb's version includes in-frame clones alone and lacks a portion of them. The sample lists tens of thousands of clones, around 82% occurring once. Here the sequenced sample was CD4+ or CD8+ T cells sorted from blood, taken in a trial of the OX40 agonist ivuxolimab. The receptors were gathered from an adult with an advanced solid tumor such as melanoma, head and neck, liver or kidney cancer. Each CDR3 is given with its conserved first and last residue. D genes are given only for firm matches. Only some rows state a clone size, as once, few, many or a class for expanded clones.

clone size: NA
D gene: TRBD1
V gene: TRBV4-3
J gene: TRBJ1-2
CDR3 DNA: TGCGCCAGCAGCCTGACAGGGGCAAGGTATGGCTACACCTTC
CDR3 protein: CASSLTGARYGYTF

clone size: NA
D gene: TRBD2
V gene: TRBV6-1
J gene: TRBJ2-2
CDR3 DNA: TGTGCCAGCAGTTTAGCGGGAGAGAACACCGGGGAGCTGTTTTTT
CDR3 protein: CASSLAGENTGELFF

clone size: NA
D gene: NA
V gene: TRBV6-6
J gene: TRBJ2-5
CDR3 DNA: TGTGCCAGCATCATTGACGGGTTGGAGACCCAGTACTTC
CDR3 protein: CASIIDGLETQYF

clone size: NA
D gene: NA
V gene: TRBV19
J gene: TRBJ1-1
CDR3 DNA: TGTGCCAGTAGTATAGGTATGAACACTGAAGCTTTCTTT
CDR3 protein: CASSIGMNTEAFF

clone size: NA
D gene: TRBD1
V gene: TRBV5-5
J gene: TRBJ1-1
CDR3 DNA: TGTGCCAGCAGCTTGGTTACGGGACAGCCCAGATCGAACACTGAAGCTTTCTTT
CDR3 protein: CASSLVTGQPRSNTEAFF

clone size: NA
D gene: NA
V gene: TRBV30
J gene: TRBJ2-7
CDR3 DNA: TGTGCCATCCGAGCTGGGTACGAGCAGTACTTC
CDR3 protein: CAIRAGYEQYF

clone size: few
D gene: NA
V gene: TRBV28
J gene: TRBJ1-2
CDR3 DNA: TGTGCCAGCAGTATCGGGTCCACGGCCCTTTACACCTTC
CDR3 protein: CASSIGSTALYTF

clone size: NA
D gene: NA
V gene: TRBV28
J gene: TRBJ1-5
CDR3 DNA: TGTGCCAGCAGTTTACAGGGTAATCAGCCCCAGCATTTT
CDR3 protein: CASSLQGNQPQHF

clone size: NA
D gene: NA
V gene: TRBV9
J gene: TRBJ1-5
CDR3 DNA: TGTGCCAGCAGCGAGGGAGGAAATCAGCCCCAGCATTTT
CDR3 protein: CASSEGGNQPQHF

clone size: NA
D gene: TRBD1
V gene: TRBV7-8
J gene: TRBJ2-1
CDR3 DNA: TGTGCCAGCAGCTTAGGGACAGGGGTCTACAATGAGCAGTTCTTC
CDR3 protein: CASSLGTGVYNEQFF

clone size: few
D gene: NA
V gene: TRBV28
J gene: TRBJ2-2
CDR3 DNA: TGTGCCAGCAGCCCTCAGGCGAACACCGGGGAGCTGTTTTTT
CDR3 protein: CASSPQANTGELFF

clone size: NA
D gene: NA
V gene: TRBV15
J gene: TRBJ1-1
CDR3 DNA: TGTGCCACCAGCAGTGCCCCAGTGAACACTGAAGCTTTCTTT
CDR3 protein: CATSSAPVNTEAFF

clone size: NA
D gene: NA
V gene: TRBV30
J gene: TRBJ1-3
CDR3 DNA: TGTGCCTGGAGGGACAGCTCTGGAAACACCATATATTTT
CDR3 protein: CAWRDSSGNTIYF

clone size: NA
D gene: TRBD1
V gene: TRBV9
J gene: TRBJ1-1
CDR3 DNA: TGTGCCAGCAGCGCCCGGACAGGGGGCGCGAGAGACACTGAAGCTTTCTTT
CDR3 protein: CASSARTGGARDTEAFF

clone size: NA
D gene: NA
V gene: TRBV5-1
J gene: TRBJ1-2
CDR3 DNA: TGCGCCAGCAGCTTGGTGTGGGGGGCGGAAGGTTATGGCTACACCTTC
CDR3 protein: CASSLVWGAEGYGYTF

clone size: once
D gene: NA
V gene: TRBV6-1
J gene: TRBJ2-7
CDR3 DNA: TGTGCCAGCAGCGAAGGATACACAGGTAACGAGCAGTACTTC
CDR3 protein: CASSEGYTGNEQYF

clone size: few
D gene: NA
V gene: TRBV5-1
J gene: TRBJ2-3
CDR3 DNA: TGCGCCAGCAGCCAACCGGACCCAGGAGATACGCAGTATTTT
CDR3 protein: CASSQPDPGDTQYF

clone size: once
D gene: TRBD2
V gene: TRBV7-8
J gene: TRBJ2-2
CDR3 DNA: TGTGCCAGCAGCTTAGCGATGGTAGCGGGAGGTTCGAACACCGGGGAGCTGTTTTTT
CDR3 protein: CASSLAMVAGGSNTGELFF

clone size: NA
D gene: NA
V gene: TRBV7-8
J gene: TRBJ2-2
CDR3 DNA: TGTGCCAGCAGTCTGGTTTCCCGGGAGCTGTTTTTT
CDR3 protein: CASSLVSRELFF

clone size: NA
D gene: NA
V gene: TRBV15
J gene: TRBJ2-5
CDR3 DNA: TGTGCCACCAGCGGGCGCAGGGAGGAGTACTTC
CDR3 protein: CATSGRREEYF

clone size: NA
D gene: NA
V gene: TRBV9
J gene: TRBJ2-7
CDR3 DNA: TGTGCCAGCAGCGTAGCCGTCGGGTCCTACGAGCAGTACTTC
CDR3 protein: CASSVAVGSYEQYF

clone size: NA
D gene: NA
V gene: TRBV7-9
J gene: TRBJ2-6
CDR3 DNA: TGTGCCAGCAGCTCATTTGGGGGGGACACCACCTCTGGGGCCAACGTCCTGACTTTC
CDR3 protein: CASSSFGGDTTSGANVLTF

clone size: few
D gene: NA
V gene: TRBV2
J gene: TRBJ1-2
CDR3 DNA: TGTGCCACTCCCGGGGGGCACTATGGCTACACCTTC
CDR3 protein: CATPGGHYGYTF

clone size: NA
D gene: NA
V gene: TRBV5-6
J gene: TRBJ2-7
CDR3 DNA: TGTGCCAGCAGCTTTGGGACGAGCTCCTACGAGCAGTACTTC
CDR3 protein: CASSFGTSSYEQYF

clone size: few
D gene: NA
V gene: TRBV5-5
J gene: TRBJ1-5
CDR3 DNA: TGTGCCAGCAGCTTAGGACAGTCGAATCAGCCCCAGCATTTT
CDR3 protein: CASSLGQSNQPQHF

clone size: medium-sized
D gene: TRBD1
V gene: TRBV7-6
J gene: TRBJ2-1
CDR3 DNA: TGTGCCAGCAGCTCATCGGCCGGGACAGGGTACAATGAGCAGTTCTTC
CDR3 protein: CASSSSAGTGYNEQFF

clone size: NA
D gene: NA
V gene: TRBV7-6
J gene: TRBJ2-7
CDR3 DNA: TGTGCCAGCAGCTTGTCACATTACGAGCAGTACTTC
CDR3 protein: CASSLSHYEQYF

clone size: NA
D gene: NA
V gene: TRBV7-6
J gene: TRBJ2-3
CDR3 DNA: TGTGCCAGCAGCTTGGAACACCGGGACCGTTCGCAGTATTTT
CDR3 protein: CASSLEHRDRSQYF

clone size: few
D gene: NA
V gene: TRBV30
J gene: TRBJ1-1
CDR3 DNA: TGTGCCTGGAGCAGGGACGGCGGGGCTTTCTTT
CDR3 protein: CAWSRDGGAFF

clone size: NA
D gene: NA
V gene: TRBV5-1
J gene: TRBJ2-5
CDR3 DNA: TGCGCCAGCAGCCTCTGGACTTCTCAAGAGACCCAGTACTTC
CDR3 protein: CASSLWTSQETQYF

clone size: few
D gene: NA
V gene: TRBV9
J gene: TRBJ2-4
CDR3 DNA: TGTGCCAGCAGCGTAGAAAGGCACGGGCAAAACATTCAGTACTTC
CDR3 protein: CASSVERHGQNIQYF

clone size: NA
D gene: NA
V gene: TRBV5-4
J gene: TRBJ2-7
CDR3 DNA: TGTGCCAGCAGCTCTGATAGGTCGTTCTCCGAGCAGTACTTC
CDR3 protein: CASSSDRSFSEQYF

clone size: NA
D gene: NA
V gene: TRBV2
J gene: TRBJ2-7
CDR3 DNA: TGTGCCAGTACACCGAGCTCCTACGAGCAGTACTTC
CDR3 protein: CASTPSSYEQYF

clone size: NA
D gene: TRBD2
V gene: TRBV18
J gene: TRBJ2-1
CDR3 DNA: TGTGCCAGCTCACCAGCGCTAGCGGGGAATGAGCAGTTCTTC
CDR3 protein: CASSPALAGNEQFF